The next 29 T cell receptor beta chains were all read from a single sample in a study of neurological immune-mediated disorders. From the 5' RACE reads, TCRdb called clonotypes with MiXCR, one entry per CDR3 protein. Here the sample spans roughly 60,000 distinct CDR3 sequences, approximately 10% being singletons. Source material: PBMCs. These receptors were obtained from a man in his sixties in good health.

This clonotype occurred many times. The rearrangement joins TRBV5-6 to TRBJ1-1, with 10 bases lining up with TRBD1. Germline V lookup: CDR1 SGHDT, CDR2 YYEEEE. This CDR3 is 14 amino acids long. V gave up 3 bases and J gave up 8 bases; unmatched junction bases: 7. In nucleotides, the CDR3 is TGTGCCAGCAGCTATTCGGACAGGGGGGCCGAAGCTTTCTTT. Amino acids: CASSYSDRGAEAFF.

This clonotype was detected ten times or more. In nucleotides, the CDR3 is TGTGCCAGCAGTATCCGGGACAGCCATAATTCACCCCTCCACTTT. Amino acid sequence: CASSIRDSHNSPLHF. J is TRBJ1-6 and V is TRBV6-6; 7 bases are shared with TRBD1. The CDR3 has 15 amino acids. Germline V gene data show CDR1 as MNHNY and CDR2 as SVGAGI (reference sequence). Trimming removed 5 bases from V and 5 bases from J; junction bases left unmatched: 6.

This clonotype was recorded at least ten times. The chain is built from TRBV12-3 or TRBV12-4 and TRBJ1-2, with D possibly matching TRBD1 (6 bases). There are 13 residues in the CDR3. V was cut by 5 bases and J by 4 bases, with 11 bases left in between. CDR3 nucleotide sequence: TGTGCCAGCAGTACTGGACAGTTCTATGGCTACACCTTC. As protein: CASSTGQFYGYTF.

This clonotype was counted ten times or more. This chain links TRBV3-1 with TRBJ2-7, with 9 bases identical to TRBD1. The CDR3 consists of 15 residues. V was clipped by 10 bases and J by 7 bases; unmatched bases: 17. Germline V gene data show CDR1 as LGHDT and CDR2 as YNNKEL (reference sequence). The CDR3 region is CATTDRGSYFREQYF. Written as DNA, the CDR3 is TGTGCCACCACCGACAGGGGGTCTTATTTCCGGGAGCAGTACTTC.

This clonotype was seen repeatedly, ten times or more. The rearrangement uses TRBV7-2 and TRBJ1-6; TRBD1 is a possible D gene (5 bases). The CDR3 extends over 16 amino acids. CDR1 SGHTA and CDR2 FQGNSA come from the germline V gene. V lost 5 bases to trimming and J lost 3 bases, with 14 bases between them. The CDR3 region is CASSPQGAGYNSPLHF. The CDR3 DNA is TGTGCCAGCAGCCCCCAAGGGGCAGGCTATAATTCACCCCTCCACTTT.

The table lists this clonotype with many counts. The gene calls are TRBV29-1 and TRBJ2-7, with D possibly being TRBD1 or TRBD2 (5 bases each). The CDR3 contains 13 residues. Germline V gene data show CDR1 as SQVTM and CDR2 as ANQGSEA. Trimming stripped 4 bases from V and 3 bases from J, with 13 bases between. The CDR3 DNA follows: TGCAGCGTTGTATTAGGGGACCGCTACGAGCAGTACTTC. Protein product: CSVVLGDRYEQYF.

There are many counts of this clonotype. V gene TRBV7-2 combines with J gene TRBJ1-5, with 9 positions matching TRBD1. Germline V gene sequence: CDR1 SGHTA, CDR2 FQGNSA. The CDR3 spans 15 residues. The J segment lost 6 bases and the V segment lost 4 bases, leaving 7 bases of the junction unmatched. The CDR3 region has the DNA TGTGCCAGCAGCTGGATACAGGGGGCCGGTCAGCCCCAGCATTTT. Translating it yields CASSWIQGAGQPQHF.

At least ten counts were recorded for this clonotype. This rearrangement joins TRBV5-1 to TRBJ2-3; the match to TRBD2 covers 8 bases. In germline, CDR1 is SGHRS, CDR2 YFSETQ. Trimming cost V 4 bases and J 2 bases; bases outside gene matches: 3. This CDR3 has 14 amino acids. The DNA of the CDR3 is TGCGCCAGCAGCCTCGGGGGGGACACAGATACGCAGTATTTT. Its translation is CASSLGGDTDTQYF.

This clonotype was recorded at least ten times. This chain joins TRBV20-1 and TRBJ1-4; maybe TRBD1 (6 bases). With 6 bases removed from V and 8 bases from J, the gap between germline ends came to 13 bases. CDR1 and CDR2 from the germline V gene are DFQATT and SNEGSKA (reference sequence). This CDR3 spans 12 amino acids. The CDR3 protein is CSARTEVEKLFF. The DNA of the CDR3 is TGCAGTGCCAGGACAGAGGTGGAAAAACTGTTTTTT.

This clonotype has a count of ten or more. The DNA of the CDR3 is TGCAGTGCCCTCATCATGGGGGGAAACACCATATATTTT. This codes for CSALIMGGNTIYF. V gene TRBV20-1 combines with J gene TRBJ1-3; D unclear. This CDR3 region has 13 residues. CDR1 DFQATT and CDR2 SNEGSKA come from the germline V gene (reference sequence). V dropped 6 bases and J dropped 4 bases, with 13 bases sitting between them.

This clonotype showed up many times. The V gene is TRBV12-3 or TRBV12-4, the J gene TRBJ1-3; 8 positions agree with TRBD1. The trim removed 7 bases at V and 2 bases at J, leaving 7 bases unmatched. This CDR3 is built from 15 residues. In DNA form, the CDR3 reads TGTGCCAGCAACCCGACAGGGGAGGCTGGAAACACCATATATTTT. Translating it yields CASNPTGEAGNTIYF.

This clonotype has ten or more counts. CDR3 amino acids: CSARAAGLGDQPQHF. CDR3 in DNA: TGCAGTGCTCGTGCCGCAGGGTTGGGGGATCAGCCCCAGCATTTT. The chain couples TRBV20-1 to TRBJ1-5; TRBD1 might be the D (5 bases). The CDR3 is made up of 15 amino acids. Trimming pared 5 bases from V and 5 bases from J, leaving 19 bases between. Germline-derived CDR1 and CDR2 are DFQATT and SNEGSKA (reference sequence).

This clonotype occurred many times. The chain has TRBV27 and TRBJ2-5; possibly TRBD1 for D (6 bases). This CDR3 comprises 15 residues. CDR1 is MNHEY, CDR2 SMNVEV, per germline (reference sequence). The V end lost 1 base, the J end lost 2 bases, and 11 bases lay between the germline ends. The CDR3 coding sequence is TGTGCCAGCAGTTTATTCATTGACAGGCAAGAGACCCAGTACTTC. This sequence encodes CASSLFIDRQETQYF.

This clonotype came up many times. The V and J genes are TRBV5-1 and TRBJ2-7; possible D gene TRBD1, 6 bases. The CDR3 runs to 14 residues. Germline-derived CDR1 and CDR2 are SGHRS and YFSETQ. The germline V and J ends were trimmed by 3 bases and 3 bases, with 13 bases remaining between them. The DNA of the CDR3 is TGCGCCAGCAGCTCTTGGGACACGATCTACGAGCAGTACTTC. Its translation: CASSSWDTIYEQYF.

Many counts were recorded for this clonotype. This chain joins TRBV5-1 and TRBJ2-7; D is tentatively TRBD1 or TRBD2 (5 bases each). Germline values: CDR1 SGHRS, CDR2 YFSETQ. V dropped 2 bases and J dropped 7 bases, with 13 bases sitting between them. The CDR3 contains 13 residues. CDR3 nucleotides: TGCGCCAGCAGCTTACCGGGGCCCACGGAGCAGTACTTC. It translates to CASSLPGPTEQYF.

This clonotype showed up many times. The rearrangement joins TRBV7-2 to TRBJ1-3, with 7 bases that match TRBD1. CDR1 and CDR2 from the germline V gene are SGHTA and FQGNSA. The trim removed 7 bases at V and 2 bases at J, leaving 5 bases unmatched. The CDR3 spans 14 residues. The CDR3 sequence is CASTQTGPGNTIYF. CDR3 nucleotide sequence: TGTGCCAGCACCCAGACAGGGCCTGGAAACACCATATATTTT.

This clonotype was seen at least ten times. The chain carries TRBV12-3 or TRBV12-4 and TRBJ1-2; the match to TRBD1 covers 7 bases. The CDR3 contains 14 residues. V trimming: 7 bases; J trimming: 2 bases; junction bases outside the gene matches: 7. CDR3 loop: CASTPGQLNYGYTF. The CDR3 bases are TGTGCCAGCACACCGGGACAGCTAAACTATGGCTACACCTTC.

This clonotype came up many times. The chain combines TRBV5-6 with TRBJ1-2, with 7 bases aligning to TRBD1. From germline, CDR1 is SGHDT and CDR2 YYEEEE. V lost 4 bases to trimming and J lost 8 bases; unmatched junction nucleotides: 11. The CDR3 covers 14 residues. The CDR3 region has the DNA TGTGCCAGCAGCCCGCCTACGACAGGGAGAGGCTACACCTTC. Encoded protein: CASSPPTTGRGYTF. The full variable domain, its missing parts supplied by reference TRBV5-6 and TRBJ1-2, is DAGVTQSPTHLIKTRGQQVTLRCSPKSGHDTVSWYQQALGQGPQFIFQYYEEEERQRGNFPDRFSGHQFPNYSSELNVNALLLGDSALYLCASSPPTTGRGYTFGSGTRLTVV.

The V call is TRBV28, the J call TRBJ1-6; D is perhaps TRBD1 (5 bases). CDR3 length equals 17 residues. Per the germline V gene, CDR1 is MDHEN and CDR2 is SYDVKM. Trimming cost V 4 bases and J 14 bases, with 27 bases left between them. CDR3 loop: CASSSTRGQADRWALHF. CDR3 nucleotide sequence: TGTGCCAGCAGTTCCACTCGGGGCCAGGCTGACCGATGGGCCCTCCACTTT.

Many counts were recorded for this clonotype. This chain joins TRBV14 and TRBJ2-7, with D possibly being TRBD1 (5 bases). The V gene lost 4 bases and the J gene lost 2 bases, with 24 bases spanning the gap. The CDR3 is 18 amino acids. Germline V gene data show CDR1 as SGHDN and CDR2 as FVKESK. This CDR3 reads CASSPTLGSHRFTYEQYF. DNA for the CDR3: TGTGCCAGCAGCCCTACCTTAGGATCACACAGGTTCACCTACGAGCAGTACTTC.

Ten or more counts support this clonotype. The CDR3 bases are TGCAGTGCTGTAGAACGGGGGCGACTCCAAGAGACCCAGTACTTC. Translating gives CSAVERGRLQETQYF. This chain joins TRBV20-1 and TRBJ2-5; either TRBD1 or TRBD2 may fit D (6 bases each). There are 15 residues in the CDR3. Germline lookup yields CDR1 DFQATT and CDR2 SNEGSKA (reference sequence). V lost 5 bases and J lost 1, with 17 bases in between.

At least ten counts were recorded for this clonotype. The chain is built from TRBV6-2 or TRBV6-3 and TRBJ2-6; D is uncertain. CDR1 and CDR2 from the germline V gene are MNHEY and SVGEGT. The CDR3 is made up of 16 amino acids. Trimming took 9 bases from V and 1 from J, leaving 16 bases between them. The CDR3 sequence is CASSKADRSGANVLTF. The CDR3 DNA reads TGTGCCAGTTCGAAGGCGGATAGGTCTGGGGCCAACGTCCTGACTTTC.

This clonotype showed up just a few times. The chain recombines TRBV28 with TRBJ2-7; D uncertain. This CDR3 comprises 11 residues. With 11 bases removed from V and 4 bases from J, the gap between germline ends came to 12 bases. Germline V gene lookup returns CDR1 MDHEN and CDR2 SYDVKM. CDR3 sequence: CASPCRYEQYF. The CDR3 coding sequence is TGTGCCTCCCCCTGCAGATACGAGCAGTACTTC.

This clonotype was seen repeatedly, ten times or more. The genes are TRBV15 and TRBJ2-6; tentatively, D is TRBD1 (6 bases). The V end lost 1 base, the J end lost 0 bases, and 10 bases lay between the germline ends. This CDR3 region has 17 residues. Germline V gene data show CDR1 as LNHNV and CDR2 as YYDKDF (reference sequence). The CDR3 loop is CATSRGAGVSGANVLTF. The CDR3 nucleotides are TGTGCCACCAGCAGAGGGGCAGGGGTCTCTGGGGCCAACGTCCTGACTTTC.

This clonotype was seen at least ten times. CDR3: CSARDGRVTANTGELFF. In nucleotides, the CDR3 is TGCAGTGCTAGAGATGGCAGGGTGACCGCGAACACCGGGGAGCTGTTTTTT. The chain combines TRBV20-1 with TRBJ2-2, with D tentatively TRBD1 (5 bases). Germline CDR1 and CDR2: DFQATT and SNEGSKA (reference sequence). Between the trimmed V and J ends, which lost 0 bases and 0 bases, there was a span of 14 bases. The CDR3 is made up of 17 amino acids.

This clonotype was recorded at least ten times. J is TRBJ2-1 and V is TRBV12-3 or TRBV12-4; a possible D gene is TRBD1 (5 bases). CDR3 size: 14 residues. The V end lost 2 bases, the J end lost 4 bases, and 9 bases lay between the germline ends. CDR3 protein: CASSLSKGYNEQFF. For the CDR3, the DNA is TGTGCCAGCAGTTTAAGTAAGGGGTACAATGAGCAGTTCTTC.

The V and J genes are TRBV6-5 and TRBJ1-6, with D unclear. CDR3 length: 13 amino acids. Germline loops: CDR1 MNHEY, CDR2 SVGAGI. V was clipped by 7 bases and J by 7 bases, with 11 bases between them. The CDR3 reads CASNEGGNSPLHF. In DNA, the CDR3 is TGTGCCAGCAACGAGGGCGGGAATTCACCCCTCCACTTT.

This clonotype occurred many times. The chain combines TRBV4-2 with TRBJ2-5; 8 bases fit TRBD1. Germline V gene sequence: CDR1 LGHNA, CDR2 YNFKEQ. The CDR3 length is 16 residues. The V segment lost 4 bases and the J segment 5 bases; nucleotides outside the gene matches: 12. The CDR3 DNA reads TGTGCCAGCAGCCCTACCCAGGACAGGGCGGGGGAGACCCAGTACTTC. It yields the protein CASSPTQDRAGETQYF.

This clonotype is large within its sample. The V gene is TRBV3-1, the J gene TRBJ1-2; weak D call: TRBD1 (6 bases). The germline CDR1 and CDR2 sequences are LGHDT and YNNKEL (reference sequence). V was trimmed by 3 bases and J by 4 bases, leaving 12 bases between them. The CDR3 extends over 14 amino acids. As DNA, the CDR3 is TGTGCCAGCAGCCATCAGGGGTCCGGCTATGGCTACACCTTC. Protein sequence: CASSHQGSGYGYTF. The full variable domain, in which reference TRBV3-1 and TRBJ1-2 provide the parts outside the CDR3, is DTAVSQTPKYLVTQMGNDKSIKCEQNLGHDTMYWYKQDSKKFLKIMFSYNNKELIINETVPNRFSPKSPDKAHLNLHINSLELGDSAVYFCASSHQGSGYGYTFGSGTRLTVV.